The 22 T cell receptor beta chains given below trace back to one sample, sequenced in a study of blood T cell repertoires in COVID-19 (dated by TCRdb to 2018 to 2020). The receptor library was made with the immunoSEQ multiplex PCR assay. The source is immuneACCESS, and TCRdb retained only in-frame sequences with V and J called. Part of the clones is not carried over; for the studies checked, unresolved V genes explain less than half of this, and the remainder is unexplained. The sample includes about 180,000 clones, with around 89% observed a single time. 1.5% to 2% of the sample belongs to the ten largest clones. The sample comprised peripheral blood. These receptors all stem from a man aged 18 to 30 who had recovered from COVID-19.

The chain employs TRBV5-1 and TRBJ2-7, with 12 positions matching TRBD2. Germline V gene lookup returns CDR1 SGHRS and CDR2 YFSETQ. The CDR3 sequence is 16 residues long. Unmatched junction bases numbered 11, after V lost 3 bases and J lost 7 bases. CDR3 bases: TGCGCCAGCAGCTCCCTCGCGACTAGCGGGAGAAGTGAGCAGTACTTC. Amino acids: CASSSLATSGRSEQYF. Drawing the rest from reference TRBV5-1 and TRBJ2-7, the complete variable domain is KAGVTQTPRYLIKTRGQQVTLSCSPISGHRSVSWYQQTPGQGLQFLFEYFSETQRNKGNFPGRFSGRQFSNSRSEMNVSTLELGDSALYLCASSSLATSGRSEQYFGPGTRLTVT.

CDR3 in amino acids: CASSLAGGYSNQPQHF. The CDR3, as DNA: TGTGCCAGCAGCTTGGCAGGAGGATATAGCAATCAGCCCCAGCATTTT. V and J are TRBV5-6 and TRBJ1-5; no definite D call. Germline assignment: CDR1 SGHDT and CDR2 YYEEEE. V was shortened by 0 bases and J by 0 bases, with 10 bases between the two germline ends. CDR3 size: 16 residues.

The rearrangement uses TRBV4-1 and TRBJ2-3; 13 positions match TRBD2. CDR1 MGHRA and CDR2 YSYEKL come from the germline V gene. This CDR3 region has 17 residues. V trimming: 0 bases; J trimming: 4 bases; junction bases outside the gene matches: 4. For the CDR3, the DNA is TGCGCCAGCAGCCAAGAAATGACTAGCGGGAGGTCAGATACGCAGTATTTT. Encoded protein: CASSQEMTSGRSDTQYF.

J is TRBJ1-2 and V is TRBV10-1; no firm D call. This CDR3 is 13 amino acids long. V lost 2 bases, J lost 0 bases, and 4 bases lay in between. Germline V CDR1 and CDR2: WNHNN, SYGVQD (reference sequence). The CDR3 loop reads CASSETANYGYTF. CDR3 bases: TGCGCCAGCAGTGAGACGGCTAACTATGGCTACACCTTC.

This clone was counted only a few times. This chain connects TRBV6-1 to TRBJ1-5; a possible D gene is TRBD1 (6 bases). Germline V gene data show CDR1 as MNHNS and CDR2 as SASEGT. The length of the CDR3 is 14 residues. Trimming shortened V by 2 bases and J by 3 bases, and 8 bases separated the two germline ends. CDR3 residues: CASSEWDTNQPQHF. DNA for the CDR3: TGTGCCAGCAGTGAATGGGACACCAATCAGCCCCAGCATTTT.

The chain recombines TRBV30 with TRBJ2-7; a possible D gene is TRBD1 (6 bases). V lost 2 bases, J lost 4 bases, and 12 bases lay in between. From germline, CDR1 is GTSNPN and CDR2 SVGIG (reference sequence). The CDR3 sequence is 13 residues long. The CDR3 nucleotides are TGTGCCTGGAGTCAGGGGAAAGGGTACGAGCAGTACTTC. Translating it yields CAWSQGKGYEQYF. The entire variable domain, with the rest obtained from reference TRBV30 and TRBJ2-7, is as follows: SQTIHQWPATLVQPVGSPLSLECTVEGTSNPNLYWYRQAAGRGLQLLFYSVGIGQISSEVPQNLSASRPQDRQFILSSKKLLLSDSGFYLCAWSQGKGYEQYFGPGTRLTVT.

The chain links TRBV10-1 to TRBJ2-1, with TRBD2 matching over 10 bases. Trimming removed 4 bases from V and 6 bases from J; junction bases left unmatched: 6. This CDR3 is 15 amino acids long. Germline V gene data show CDR1 as WNHNN and CDR2 as SYGVQD (reference sequence). As DNA, the CDR3 is TGCGCCAGCAGTGCTGGTAGCGGGGGGCGCAATGAGCAGTTCTTC. This gives the protein CASSAGSGGRNEQFF.

The chain joins TRBV2 to TRBJ2-1, with TRBD1 matching 10 bases. The CDR3 extends over 15 amino acids. Trimming at V came to 10 bases and at J to 0 bases, leaving 6 bases not matched to a gene. Germline assignment: CDR1 SNHLY and CDR2 FYNNEI. In DNA, the CDR3 is TGTGCCACCCTTAGGACAGGGGGCTCCTACAATGAGCAGTTCTTC. This codes for CATLRTGGSYNEQFF. Full variable domain (outside the CDR3, taken from reference TRBV2 and TRBJ2-1): EPEVTQTPSHQVTQMGQEVILRCVPISNHLYFYWYRQILGQKVEFLVSFYNNEISEKSEIFDDQFSVERPDGSNFTLKIRSTKLEDSAMYFCATLRTGGSYNEQFFGPGTRLTVL.

The V and J genes are TRBV5-8 and TRBJ2-3, with TRBD2 matching 10 bases. Looked up from germline, CDR1 is SGHTS and CDR2 is YDEGEE. Trimming removed 5 bases from V and 1 base from J; junction bases left unmatched: 4. The CDR3 runs 15 residues. The CDR3 nucleotides read TGTGCCAGCAGTCCCGGACTAGCGGGCACAGATACGCAGTATTTT. It is translated as CASSPGLAGTDTQYF.

This rearrangement joins TRBV7-2 to TRBJ2-1, with 13 bases lining up with TRBD2. Losses at the gene ends were 0 bases for V and 7 bases for J; bases not matched to a gene: 3. CDR1 and CDR2 (germline): SGHTA, FQGNSA. This CDR3 spans 16 amino acids. CDR3 in amino acids: CASSLATSGRANEQFF. In DNA, the CDR3 is TGTGCCAGCAGCTTAGCTACTAGCGGGAGGGCGAATGAGCAGTTCTTC. The full variable domain, completed using reference TRBV7-2 and TRBJ2-1, is GAGVSQSPSNKVTEKGKDVELRCDPISGHTALYWYRQSLGQGLEFLIYFQGNSAPDKSGLPSDRFSAERTGGSVSTLTIQRTQQEDSAVYLCASSLATSGRANEQFFGPGTRLTVL.

The chain couples TRBV15 to TRBJ2-5; no clear D. The CDR3 runs to 15 residues. V was trimmed by 5 bases and J by 5 bases, leaving 18 bases between them. CDR1 and CDR2 from the germline V gene are LNHNV and YYDKDF (reference sequence). This chain's CDR3 is CATSLFSTSWETQYF. The CDR3 region has the DNA TGTGCCACCAGCTTATTTTCGACATCGTGGGAGACCCAGTACTTC.

V and J are TRBV28 and TRBJ2-3, with 8 bases aligning to TRBD1. CDR1 is MDHEN and CDR2 is SYDVKM in the germline V gene. J was trimmed by 1 base and V by 3 bases; bases with no gene match: 3. The CDR3 covers 15 residues. The CDR3 is CASSLARGRTDTQYF. The CDR3 DNA reads as TGTGCCAGCAGTTTGGCCAGGGGGCGCACAGATACGCAGTATTTT.

This clone appeared a few times. V usage is TRBV19 and J usage is TRBJ2-1; a possible D gene is TRBD1 (6 bases). Trimming removed 5 bases at V and 3 bases at J, with 14 bases between. The CDR3 covers 15 residues. Germline V lookup: CDR1 LNHDA, CDR2 SQIVND (reference sequence). CDR3 in DNA: TGTGCCAGTAGTTCACAGGGCTCCGGCTACAATGAGCAGTTCTTC. This codes for CASSSQGSGYNEQFF.

In its sample, this clone was seen once. This rearrangement joins TRBV28 to TRBJ2-1; D may be TRBD2 (7 bases). V dropped 7 bases and J dropped 8 bases, with 18 bases sitting between them. The CDR3 has 14 amino acids. In germline, CDR1 is MDHEN, CDR2 SYDVKM. The CDR3 DNA follows: TGTGCCAGCAAGGAGCGCGGGGGCTCGTATGAGCAGTTCTTC. This codes for CASKERGGSYEQFF.

The V and J genes are TRBV18 and TRBJ2-2; 9 nucleotides match TRBD2. V was clipped by 4 bases and J by 6 bases; unmatched bases: 6. CDR3 length: 15 residues. Germline-derived CDR1 and CDR2 are KGHSH and LQKENI. The CDR3 protein is CASSRGLAPAGELFF. The CDR3 DNA sequence: TGTGCCAGCTCACGCGGACTAGCGCCAGCCGGGGAGCTGTTTTTT.

The V call is TRBV5-1, the J call TRBJ2-5; no clear D gene. V was trimmed by 0 bases and J by 2 bases, leaving 8 bases between them. In germline, CDR1 is SGHRS, CDR2 YFSETQ. The length of the CDR3 is 14 residues. CDR3 sequence reads: CASSLGYSQETQYF. The CDR3 bases are TGCGCCAGCAGCTTGGGGTACAGTCAAGAGACCCAGTACTTC.

The V and J genes are TRBV3-1 (or the pseudogene TRBV3-2) and TRBJ1-2; 7 nucleotides agree with TRBD1. V gave up 4 bases and J gave up 8 bases; unmatched junction bases: 7. The CDR3 has 13 amino acids. In germline, CDR1 is LGHDT, CDR2 YNNKEL (reference sequence). The CDR3 coding sequence is TGTGCCAGCAGCCGAGGACAGGATCGAGGCTACACCTTC. Protein product: CASSRGQDRGYTF.

This clone has a handful of counts. The rearrangement uses TRBV28 and TRBJ1-1; the match to TRBD1 covers 8 bases. V dropped 2 bases and J dropped 1; count of bases not matched to a gene: 3. The germline gives CDR1 MDHEN, CDR2 SYDVKM. The CDR3 runs to 15 residues. The CDR3 nucleotides are TGTGCCAGCAGTTTACCGACAGGGGCGAACACTGAAGCTTTCTTT. Protein: CASSLPTGANTEAFF. The whole variable domain, filled in from reference TRBV28 and TRBJ1-1, reads DVKVTQSSRYLVKRTGEKVFLECVQDMDHENMFWYRQDPGLGLRLIYFSYDVKMKEKGDIPEGYSVSREKKERFSLILESASTNQTSMYLCASSLPTGANTEAFFGQGTRLTVV.

The chain couples TRBV5-1 to TRBJ2-2, with 7 bases that match TRBD1. With 1 base clipped from V and 1 base from J, the junction kept 1 base outside the gene matches. This CDR3 region has 15 residues. Per germline, CDR1 SGHRS and CDR2 YFSETQ. CDR3 DNA sequence: TGCGCCAGCAGCTTGAGACAGGGGAACACCGGGGAGCTGTTTTTT. As protein: CASSLRQGNTGELFF.

V is TRBV5-5 and J is TRBJ1-4; possibly TRBD1 for D (5 bases). The CDR3 is 14 amino acids. Germline CDR1 and CDR2: SGHKS and YYEKEE (reference sequence). Trimming removed 4 bases at V and 0 bases at J, with 7 bases between. The CDR3 DNA reads as TGTGCCAGCAGCCTCAGGGCAACTAATGAAAAACTGTTTTTT. Translated, it gives CASSLRATNEKLFF.

In this sample, this clone turned up once. Here the CDR3 DNA reads TGTGCCAGCAGCCTACTAGTAACCGAGCAGTACTTC. It specifies CASSLLVTEQYF. The V call is TRBV6-2 or TRBV6-3, the J call TRBJ2-7; a weak D match, TRBD2 (5 bases). Germline V CDR1 and CDR2: MNHEY, SVGEGT. The CDR3 sequence is 12 residues long. The germline V and J ends were trimmed by 6 bases and 6 bases, with 12 bases remaining between them.

The rearrangement joins TRBV5-1 to TRBJ2-7, with D hard to call. The V and J ends lost 1 base and 0 bases respectively, with 8 bases between them. CDR3 length: 14 residues. The germline V gene has CDR1 SGHRS and CDR2 YFSETQ. CDR3 amino acids: CASSLQAGSYEQYF. Here the CDR3 DNA reads TGCGCCAGCAGCTTGCAGGCAGGCTCCTACGAGCAGTACTTC.